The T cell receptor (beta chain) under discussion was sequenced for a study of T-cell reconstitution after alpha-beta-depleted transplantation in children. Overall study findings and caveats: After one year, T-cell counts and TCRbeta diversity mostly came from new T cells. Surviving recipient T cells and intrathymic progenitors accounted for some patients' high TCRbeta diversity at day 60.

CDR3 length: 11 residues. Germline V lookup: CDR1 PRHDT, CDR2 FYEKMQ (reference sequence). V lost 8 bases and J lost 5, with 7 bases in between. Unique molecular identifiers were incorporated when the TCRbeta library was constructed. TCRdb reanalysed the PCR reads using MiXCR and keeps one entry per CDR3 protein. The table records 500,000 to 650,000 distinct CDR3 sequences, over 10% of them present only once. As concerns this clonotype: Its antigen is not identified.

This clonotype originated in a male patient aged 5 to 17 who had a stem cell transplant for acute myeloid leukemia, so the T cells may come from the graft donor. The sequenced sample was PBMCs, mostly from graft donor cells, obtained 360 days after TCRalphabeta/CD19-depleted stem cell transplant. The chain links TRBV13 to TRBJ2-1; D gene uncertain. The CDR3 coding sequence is TGTGCCAGCCGGAGCCACAATGAGCAGTTCTTC. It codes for CASRSHNEQFF.